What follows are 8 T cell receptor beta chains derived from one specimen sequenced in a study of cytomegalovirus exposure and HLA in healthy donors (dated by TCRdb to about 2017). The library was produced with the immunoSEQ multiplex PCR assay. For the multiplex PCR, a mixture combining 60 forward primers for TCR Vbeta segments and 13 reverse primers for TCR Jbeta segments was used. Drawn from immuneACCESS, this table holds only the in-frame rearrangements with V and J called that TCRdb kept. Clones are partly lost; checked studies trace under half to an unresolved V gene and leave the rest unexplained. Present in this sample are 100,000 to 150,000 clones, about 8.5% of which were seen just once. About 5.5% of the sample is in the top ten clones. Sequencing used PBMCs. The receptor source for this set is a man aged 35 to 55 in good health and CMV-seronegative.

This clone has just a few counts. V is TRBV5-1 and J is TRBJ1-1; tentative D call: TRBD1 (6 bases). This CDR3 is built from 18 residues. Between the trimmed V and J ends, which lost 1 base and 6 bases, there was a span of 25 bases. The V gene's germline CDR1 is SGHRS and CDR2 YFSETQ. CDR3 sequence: CASSLSPEGGVGFAEAFF. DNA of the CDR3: TGCGCCAGCAGCTTGTCCCCCGAGGGGGGGGTCGGTTTCGCTGAAGCTTTCTTT.

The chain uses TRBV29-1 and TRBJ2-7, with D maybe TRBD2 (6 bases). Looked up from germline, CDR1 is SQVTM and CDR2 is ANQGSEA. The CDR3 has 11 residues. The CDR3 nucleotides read TGCAGTGGAGGGAACACCTACGAGCAGTACTTC. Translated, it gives CSGGNTYEQYF.

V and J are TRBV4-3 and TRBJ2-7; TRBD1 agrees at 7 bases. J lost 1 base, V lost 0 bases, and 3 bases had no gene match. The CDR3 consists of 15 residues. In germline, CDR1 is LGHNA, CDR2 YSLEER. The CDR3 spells CASSQDSDRSYEQYF. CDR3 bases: TGCGCCAGCAGCCAAGATTCGGACAGGTCCTACGAGCAGTACTTC.

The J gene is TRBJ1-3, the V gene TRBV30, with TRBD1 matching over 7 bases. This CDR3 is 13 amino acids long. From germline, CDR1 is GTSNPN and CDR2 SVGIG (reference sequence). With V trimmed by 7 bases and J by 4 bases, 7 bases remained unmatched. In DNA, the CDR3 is TGTGCCTCGGAGGCAGGGGGAGGAAACACCATATATTTT. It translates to CASEAGGGNTIYF.

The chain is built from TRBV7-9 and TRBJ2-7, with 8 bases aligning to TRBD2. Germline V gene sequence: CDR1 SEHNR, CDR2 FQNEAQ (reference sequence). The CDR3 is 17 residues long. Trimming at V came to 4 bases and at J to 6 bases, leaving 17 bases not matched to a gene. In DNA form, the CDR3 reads TGTGCCAGCAGCTGGGGGGGTTCGCGGGGGGACCCCCCCGAGCAGTACTTC. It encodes CASSWGGSRGDPPEQYF.

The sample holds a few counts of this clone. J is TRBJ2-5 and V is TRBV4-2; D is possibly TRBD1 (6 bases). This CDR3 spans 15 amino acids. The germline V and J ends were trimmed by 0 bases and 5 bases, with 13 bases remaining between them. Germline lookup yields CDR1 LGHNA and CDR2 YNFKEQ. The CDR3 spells CASSQDKSGAETQYF. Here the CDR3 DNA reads TGTGCCAGCAGCCAAGACAAATCAGGGGCTGAGACCCAGTACTTC.

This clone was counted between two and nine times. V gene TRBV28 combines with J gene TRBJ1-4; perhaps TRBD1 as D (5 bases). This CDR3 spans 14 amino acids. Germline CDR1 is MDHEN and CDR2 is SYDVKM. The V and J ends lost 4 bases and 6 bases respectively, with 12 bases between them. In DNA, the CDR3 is TGTGCCAGCAGTTGGGGAGGGGTTGATGAAAAACTGTTTTTT. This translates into CASSWGGVDEKLFF.

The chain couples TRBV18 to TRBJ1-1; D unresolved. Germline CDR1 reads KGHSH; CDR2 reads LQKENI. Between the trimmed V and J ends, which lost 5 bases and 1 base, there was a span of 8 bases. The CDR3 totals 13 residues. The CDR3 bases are TGTGCCAGCTCAAAGGAGGCGAACACTGAAGCTTTCTTT. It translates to CASSKEANTEAFF.